This T cell receptor (beta chain) was retrieved from a study of molecular identifiers for immune sequencing clone quantification. Study-wide context: Naive CD8 RNA (around 20,000 or 100,000 cells) was divided into five aliquots, with four sequenced.

TCRdb called the PCR reads again in MiXCR, with one record for every CDR3 protein. The sample holds around 460,000 distinct CDR3 sequences, around 23% seen once. With 10%, 30% or 50% of RNA, about 20,000 to 1,100,000 naive CD8 T cells were sequenced. Naive CD8 T cell sorting was performed on the CD8+CD4-CCR7+CD45RA+ phenotype. Regarding the study as a whole: Identical TCR molecules that share a barcode could lead to an underestimation of highly expanded clone sizes.

This clonotype occurred many times. Its matching antigen is unknown. Trimming shortened V by 5 bases and J by 3 bases, and 15 bases separated the two germline ends. This CDR3 is 15 amino acids long. Germline CDR1 and CDR2: SGHAT and FQNNGV. The chain combines TRBV11-2 with TRBJ2-3, with D perhaps assigned TRBD1 or TRBD2 (7 bases each). This TCR was sampled from a human donor in good health. Some libraries in this study had Jurkat cell RNA spiked in. Sequences were obtained from naive CD8+ T cells from blood, with Jurkat cell RNA spiked in. Indicated subset: FACS-sorted CD8+CD4-CCR7+CD45RA+ naive T cells. CDR3 nucleotides: TGTGCCAGCAGCCCCAGGGGGGGGGAGACAGATACGCAGTATTTT. Encoded protein: CASSPRGGETDTQYF.